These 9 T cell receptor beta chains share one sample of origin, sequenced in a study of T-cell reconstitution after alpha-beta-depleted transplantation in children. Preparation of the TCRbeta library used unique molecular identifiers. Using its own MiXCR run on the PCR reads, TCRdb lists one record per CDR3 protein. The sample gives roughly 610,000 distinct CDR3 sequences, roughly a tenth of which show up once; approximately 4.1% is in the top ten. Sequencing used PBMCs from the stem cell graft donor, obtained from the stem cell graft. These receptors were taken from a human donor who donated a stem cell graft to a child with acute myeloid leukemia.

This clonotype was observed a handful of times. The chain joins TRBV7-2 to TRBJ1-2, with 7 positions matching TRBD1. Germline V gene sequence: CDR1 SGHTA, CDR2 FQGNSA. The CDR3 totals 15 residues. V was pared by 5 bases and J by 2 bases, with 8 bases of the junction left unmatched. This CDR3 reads CASSRTGQENYGYTF. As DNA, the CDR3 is TGTGCCAGCAGCAGGACCGGACAGGAAAACTATGGCTACACCTTC. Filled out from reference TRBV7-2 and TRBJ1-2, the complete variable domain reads GAGVSQSPSNKVTEKGKDVELRCDPISGHTALYWYRQSLGQGLEFLIYFQGNSAPDKSGLPSDRFSAERTGGSVSTLTIQRTQQEDSAVYLCASSRTGQENYGYTFGSGTRLTVV.

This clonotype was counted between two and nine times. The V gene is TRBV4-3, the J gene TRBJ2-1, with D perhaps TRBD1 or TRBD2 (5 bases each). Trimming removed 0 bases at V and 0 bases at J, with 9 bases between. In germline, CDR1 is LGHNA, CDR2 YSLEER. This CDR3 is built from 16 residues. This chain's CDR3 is CASSQDVGDSYNEQFF. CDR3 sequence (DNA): TGCGCCAGCAGCCAAGATGTGGGGGACTCCTACAATGAGCAGTTCTTC.

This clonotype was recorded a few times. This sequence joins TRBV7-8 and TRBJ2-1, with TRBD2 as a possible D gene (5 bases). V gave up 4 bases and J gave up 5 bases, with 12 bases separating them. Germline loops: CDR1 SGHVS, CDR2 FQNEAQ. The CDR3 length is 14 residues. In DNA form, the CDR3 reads TGTGCCAGCAGCTCCGGGAACTGGGACAATGAGCAGTTCTTC. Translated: CASSSGNWDNEQFF.

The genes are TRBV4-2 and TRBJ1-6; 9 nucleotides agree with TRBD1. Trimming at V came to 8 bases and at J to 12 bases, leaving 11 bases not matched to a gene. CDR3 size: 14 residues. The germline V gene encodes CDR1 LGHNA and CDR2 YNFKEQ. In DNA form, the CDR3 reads TGTGCCAGCGAAAAGGACAGGGGAAGGGGACCCCTCCACTTT. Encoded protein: CASEKDRGRGPLHF.

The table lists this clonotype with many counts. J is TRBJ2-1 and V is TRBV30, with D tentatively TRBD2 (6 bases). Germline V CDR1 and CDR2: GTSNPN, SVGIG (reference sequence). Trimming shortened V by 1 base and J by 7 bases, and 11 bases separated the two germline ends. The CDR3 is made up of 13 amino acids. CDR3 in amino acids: CAWSDGLTNEQFF. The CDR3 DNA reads TGTGCCTGGAGTGACGGACTAACGAATGAGCAGTTCTTC.

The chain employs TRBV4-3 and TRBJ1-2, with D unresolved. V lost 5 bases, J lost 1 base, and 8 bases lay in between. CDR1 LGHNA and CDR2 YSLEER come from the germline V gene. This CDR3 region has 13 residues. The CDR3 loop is CASSRHVNYGYTF. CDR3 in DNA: TGCGCCAGCAGCAGACACGTTAACTATGGCTACACCTTC.

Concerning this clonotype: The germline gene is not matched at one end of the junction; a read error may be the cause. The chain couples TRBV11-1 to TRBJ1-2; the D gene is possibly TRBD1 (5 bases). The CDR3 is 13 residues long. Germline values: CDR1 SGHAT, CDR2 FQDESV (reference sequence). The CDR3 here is CASSHGTTYGYAF. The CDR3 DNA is TGTGCCAGCAGCCATGGGACGACCTATGGCTACGCCTTC.

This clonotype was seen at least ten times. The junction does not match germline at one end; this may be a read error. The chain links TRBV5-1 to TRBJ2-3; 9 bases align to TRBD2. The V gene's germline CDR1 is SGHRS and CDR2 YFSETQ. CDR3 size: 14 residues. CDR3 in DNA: TGCGCCAGCAGCTGGGGGACTAGCAAAGATACGCAGTATTTT. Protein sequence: CASSWGTSKDTQYF.

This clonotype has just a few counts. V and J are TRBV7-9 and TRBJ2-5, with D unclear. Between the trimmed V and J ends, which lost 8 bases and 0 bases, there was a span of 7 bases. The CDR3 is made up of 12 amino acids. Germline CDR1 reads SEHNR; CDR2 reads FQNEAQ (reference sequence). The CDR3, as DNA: TGTGCCAGCGGTCTGTACCAAGAGACCCAGTACTTC. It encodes CASGLYQETQYF.